The clone carrying this T cell receptor (beta chain) was seen only once. Antigen specificity is unknown. The record originates from a study of shared clonotypes between healthy human individuals. Study background: The donor group consisted of two women and a few men, aged 18 to 49. Each donor's CD8 memory used one plate, CD8 naive two, each CD4 subset three.

CDR1 is SQVTM, CDR2 ANQGSEA, per germline. This CDR3 is built from 12 residues. V was pared by 7 bases and J by 9 bases, with 6 bases of the junction left unmatched. The study drew all its donors from Caucasian adults living in Nashville, Tennessee. Clones were sequenced by immunoSEQ multiplex PCR, and TCRdb holds only the in-frame ones, with some missing. The profile covers a few million clones, with approximately 94% appearing a single time and around 0.13% taken by the ten largest. Study-wide findings and caveats: It was the non-shared clonotypes that had lower generation probabilities than clonotypes shared by all four donors.

Specimen: naive CD4+ T cells sorted from blood. This sample's subset: CD45RA+ positively selected. The V gene is TRBV29-1, the J gene TRBJ2-1; TRBD1 matches 10 bases. This TCR was sampled from a man aged 18 to 30 in good health. The CDR3 DNA sequence: TGCAGCGGACAGGGGGCTCGAAGTGAGCAGTTCTTC. Protein product: CSGQGARSEQFF.